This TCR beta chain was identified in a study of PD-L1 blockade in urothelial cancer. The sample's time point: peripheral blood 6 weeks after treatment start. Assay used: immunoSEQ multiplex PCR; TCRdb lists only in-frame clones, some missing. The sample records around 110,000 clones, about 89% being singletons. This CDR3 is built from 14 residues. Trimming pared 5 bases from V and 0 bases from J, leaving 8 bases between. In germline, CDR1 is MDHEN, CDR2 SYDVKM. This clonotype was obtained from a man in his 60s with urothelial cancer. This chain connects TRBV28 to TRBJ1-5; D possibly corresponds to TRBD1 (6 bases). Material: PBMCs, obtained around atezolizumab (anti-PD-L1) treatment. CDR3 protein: CASSRTDSNQPQHF. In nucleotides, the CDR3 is TGTGCCAGCAGTCGGACAGATAGCAATCAGCCCCAGCATTTT.